Presented here are 11 T cell receptor beta chains from one specimen sequenced in a study of beta chain features in type 1 diabetes. Reverse transcribing all isolated RNA meant expressed TCRB transcripts were sequenced. Assay used: immunoSEQ multiplex PCR; TCRdb lists only in-frame clones, some missing. Of approximately 250,000 clones in the sample, over 12% are singletons; the top ten hold around 0.026%. Sequences were obtained from naive CD4+ T cells from blood. The origin of the receptors is a woman aged 40 to 50 in good health.

The chain has TRBV5-1 and TRBJ2-3; 8 positions agree with TRBD2. CDR1 and CDR2 from the germline V gene are SGHRS and YFSETQ. CDR3 length: 18 amino acids. The trim removed 0 bases at V and 0 bases at J, leaving 9 bases unmatched. This CDR3 reads CASSLGVGGTSSTDTQYF. DNA of the CDR3: TGCGCCAGCAGCTTGGGTGTCGGAGGGACTAGTAGCACAGATACGCAGTATTTT.

The chain has TRBV6-5 and TRBJ2-1; 9 bases agree with TRBD1. Unmatched junction bases numbered 3, after V lost 4 bases and J lost 2 bases. Per germline, CDR1 MNHEY and CDR2 SVGAGI. CDR3 size: 15 residues. Here the CDR3 DNA reads TGTGCCAGCAGTTCAACAGGGGGCGCCTACAATGAGCAGTTCTTC. It translates to CASSSTGGAYNEQFF.

This clone has just a few counts. The V call is TRBV5-8, the J call TRBJ2-5, with TRBD1 matching 7 bases. Trimming at V came to 1 base and at J to 2 bases, leaving 2 bases not matched to a gene. CDR1 is SGHTS and CDR2 is YDEGEE in the germline V gene. The CDR3 runs 14 residues. CDR3 region: CASSLWGQQETQYF. The DNA for the CDR3 is TGTGCCAGCAGCTTGTGGGGACAGCAAGAGACCCAGTACTTC.

This clone was seen a few times. This chain connects TRBV7-8 to TRBJ2-2; 10 bases match TRBD2. The CDR3 length is 16 residues. V lost 4 bases and J lost 1; bases outside the gene matches: 3. CDR1 SGHVS and CDR2 FQNEAQ come from the germline V gene. The CDR3 DNA reads TGTGCCAGCAGCTCACTAGCGGGAATGAACACCGGGGAGCTGTTTTTT. Encoded protein: CASSSLAGMNTGELFF. The full variable domain, its missing parts supplied by reference TRBV7-8 and TRBJ2-2, is GAGVSQSPRYKVAKRGQDVALRCDPISGHVSLFWYQQALGQGPEFLTYFQNEAQLDKSGLPSDRFFAERPEGSVSTLKIQRTQQEDSAVYLCASSSLAGMNTGELFFGEGSRLTVL.

The chain recombines TRBV5-4 with TRBJ1-1; D not certain. The CDR3 spans 12 residues. The germline V gene has CDR1 SGHNT and CDR2 YYREEE (reference sequence). Trimming left V 4 bases short and J 10 bases short, with 14 bases between. In DNA form, the CDR3 reads TGTGCCAGCAGCGGGGAGGACTCACGAGCTTTCTTT. This codes for CASSGEDSRAFF.

The chain carries TRBV2 and TRBJ1-1; 7 bases agree with TRBD1. Germline V gene lookup returns CDR1 SNHLY and CDR2 FYNNEI. The junction had 7 bases not matched to a gene; V was cut back by 8 bases and J by 1 base. CDR3 length: 14 residues. DNA for the CDR3: TGTGCCAGCGGGTTACAGGGGTCGAACACTGAAGCTTTCTTT. Amino acid sequence: CASGLQGSNTEAFF.

This clone was observed a few times. The J gene is TRBJ2-6, the V gene TRBV2, with D perhaps TRBD2 (5 bases). Germline assignment: CDR1 SNHLY and CDR2 FYNNEI. V was trimmed by 4 bases and J by 2 bases, leaving 9 bases between them. This CDR3 comprises 15 residues. CDR3 DNA: TGTGCCAGCAGTGTACGGGGAACTGGGGCCAACGTCCTGACTTTC. Residues: CASSVRGTGANVLTF.

This clone was detected only a few times. The CDR3, as DNA: TGTGCCAGCAGCGAGTCAGGGGCCCTGGGGGAGACCCAGTACTTC. Its protein is CASSESGALGETQYF. The chain couples TRBV7-9 to TRBJ2-5; perhaps TRBD1 as D (6 bases). V was shortened by 5 bases and J by 5 bases, with 18 bases between the two germline ends. Germline lookup yields CDR1 SEHNR and CDR2 FQNEAQ (reference sequence). The CDR3 consists of 15 residues.

This clone was seen a handful of times. This rearrangement joins TRBV28 to TRBJ1-1, with D maybe TRBD1 (5 bases). This CDR3 has 15 amino acids. Germline V gene lookup returns CDR1 MDHEN and CDR2 SYDVKM. The ends were cut back, 1 base at V and 1 base at J, with 10 bases in the middle. CDR3: CASSLLAGGNTEAFF. CDR3 sequence (DNA): TGTGCCAGCAGTTTATTAGCGGGGGGGAACACTGAAGCTTTCTTT.

The V gene is TRBV27, the J gene TRBJ2-5; D uncertain. Germline V gene lookup returns CDR1 MNHEY and CDR2 SMNVEV (reference sequence). V lost 3 bases and J 5 bases, leaving 13 bases between the germline ends. The CDR3 extends over 14 amino acids. This CDR3 reads CASSFSELRETQYF. CDR3 DNA sequence: TGTGCCAGCAGTTTCAGCGAACTTAGGGAGACCCAGTACTTC.

This clone turned up a few times. The chain uses TRBV7-6 and TRBJ1-1; D possibly corresponds to TRBD1 (5 bases). This CDR3 spans 13 amino acids. Looked up from germline, CDR1 is SGHVS and CDR2 is FNYEAQ. V was trimmed by 1 base and J by 2 bases, leaving 5 bases between them. CDR3 DNA: TGTGCCAGCAGCTTAGGGACAAACACTGAAGCTTTCTTT. It encodes CASSLGTNTEAFF.